The T cell receptor beta chain under discussion was sequenced for a study of T-cell reconstitution after alpha-beta-depleted transplantation in children. General observations from the study: The study reportedly traced alpha-beta T cells about two months after transplant to several hundred expanded graft clones.

Molecular barcoding with unique molecular identifiers was used for the TCRbeta library. TCRdb reprocessed the PCR reads via MiXCR and lists one record per CDR3 protein. In the table there are fewer than 1 million distinct CDR3 sequences, around 17% of which are singletons. This clonotype was counted only a few times. Its matching antigen is unknown. The CDR3 runs 13 residues. V was cut by 5 bases and J by 5 bases, with 14 bases left in between. Germline CDR1 reads SGHRS; CDR2 reads YFSETQ. Sequenced here: PBMCs, mostly from graft donor cells, sampled 360 days after TCRalphabeta/CD19-depleted stem cell transplant. This rearrangement joins TRBV5-1 to TRBJ2-7; D remains unclear. The clonotype was recovered from a male patient younger than 18 who had a stem cell transplant for acute lymphoblastic leukemia, so the T cells may come from the graft donor. The CDR3 nucleotides are TGCGCCAGCAGGAAGCTTTATGGTGACGAGCAGTACTTC. Its protein product is CASRKLYGDEQYF. Filled out from reference TRBV5-1 and TRBJ2-7, the complete variable domain reads KAGVTQTPRYLIKTRGQQVTLSCSPISGHRSVSWYQQTPGQGLQFLFEYFSETQRNKGNFPGRFSGRQFSNSRSEMNVSTLELGDSALYLCASRKLYGDEQYFGPGTRLTVT.